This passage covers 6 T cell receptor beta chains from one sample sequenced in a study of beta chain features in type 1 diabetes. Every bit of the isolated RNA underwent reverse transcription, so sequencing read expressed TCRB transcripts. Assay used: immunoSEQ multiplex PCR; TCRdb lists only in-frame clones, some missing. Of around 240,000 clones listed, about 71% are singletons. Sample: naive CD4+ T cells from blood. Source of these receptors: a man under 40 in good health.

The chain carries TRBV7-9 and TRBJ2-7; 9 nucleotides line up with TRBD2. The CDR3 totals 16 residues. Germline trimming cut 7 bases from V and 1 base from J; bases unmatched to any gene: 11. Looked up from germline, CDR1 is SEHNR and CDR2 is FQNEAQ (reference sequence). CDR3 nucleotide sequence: TGTGCCAGCACCTCCGTCGCGGGAGGGCGATCCTACGAGCAGTACTTC. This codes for CASTSVAGGRSYEQYF. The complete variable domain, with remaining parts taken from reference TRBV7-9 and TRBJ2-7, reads DTGVSQNPRHKITKRGQNVTFRCDPISEHNRLYWYRQTLGQGPEFLTYFQNEAQLEKSRLLSDRFSAERPKGSFSTLEIQRTEQGDSAMYLCASTSVAGGRSYEQYFGPGTRLTVT.

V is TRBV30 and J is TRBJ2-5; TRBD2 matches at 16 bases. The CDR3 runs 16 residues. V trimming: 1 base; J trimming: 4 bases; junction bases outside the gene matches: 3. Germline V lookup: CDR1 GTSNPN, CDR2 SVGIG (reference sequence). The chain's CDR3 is CAWSAGLAGGLETQYF. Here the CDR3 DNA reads TGTGCCTGGAGTGCGGGACTAGCGGGAGGGTTAGAGACCCAGTACTTC.

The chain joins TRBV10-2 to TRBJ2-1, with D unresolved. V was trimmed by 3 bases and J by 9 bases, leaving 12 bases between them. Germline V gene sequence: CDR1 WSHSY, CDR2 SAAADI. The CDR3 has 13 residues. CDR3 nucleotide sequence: TGCGCCAGCAGTGAAGGAATGCTCGGTGAGCAGTTCTTC. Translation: CASSEGMLGEQFF.

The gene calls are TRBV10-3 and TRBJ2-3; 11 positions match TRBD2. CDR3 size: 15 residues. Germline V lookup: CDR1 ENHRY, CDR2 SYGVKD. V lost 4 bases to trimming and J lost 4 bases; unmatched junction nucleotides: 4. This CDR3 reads CAISVTSGGSDTQYF. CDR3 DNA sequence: TGTGCCATCAGTGTAACTAGCGGGGGTTCAGATACGCAGTATTTT.

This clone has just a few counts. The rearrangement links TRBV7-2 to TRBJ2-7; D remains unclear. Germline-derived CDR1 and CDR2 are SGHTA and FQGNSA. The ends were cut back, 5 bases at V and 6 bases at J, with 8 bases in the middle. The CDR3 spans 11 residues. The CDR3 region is CASSPEGEQYF. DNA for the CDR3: TGTGCCAGCAGCCCCGAAGGCGAGCAGTACTTC.

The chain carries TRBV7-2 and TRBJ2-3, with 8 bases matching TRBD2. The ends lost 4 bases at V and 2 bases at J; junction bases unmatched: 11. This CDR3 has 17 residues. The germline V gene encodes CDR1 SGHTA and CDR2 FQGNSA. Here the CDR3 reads CASSWVGTSGNTDTQYF. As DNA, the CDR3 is TGTGCCAGCAGCTGGGTTGGCACTAGCGGAAACACAGATACGCAGTATTTT.